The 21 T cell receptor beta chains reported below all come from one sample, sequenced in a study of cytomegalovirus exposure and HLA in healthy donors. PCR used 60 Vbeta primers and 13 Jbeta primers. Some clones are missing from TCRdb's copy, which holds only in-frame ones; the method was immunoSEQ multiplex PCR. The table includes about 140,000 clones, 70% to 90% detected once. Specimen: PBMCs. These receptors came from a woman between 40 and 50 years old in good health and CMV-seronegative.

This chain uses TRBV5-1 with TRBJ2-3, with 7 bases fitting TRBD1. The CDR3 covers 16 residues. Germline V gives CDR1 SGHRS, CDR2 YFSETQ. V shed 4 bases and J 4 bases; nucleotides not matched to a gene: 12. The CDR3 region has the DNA TGCGCCAGCAGCGCGCTAGGGGGCTCGAGGGCAGATACGCAGTATTTT. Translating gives CASSALGGSRADTQYF.

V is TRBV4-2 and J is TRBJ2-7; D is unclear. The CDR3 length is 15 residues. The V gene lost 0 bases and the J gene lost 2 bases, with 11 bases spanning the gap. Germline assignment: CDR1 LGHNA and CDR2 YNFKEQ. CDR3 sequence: CASSQDPGSAYEQYF. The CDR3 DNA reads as TGTGCCAGCAGCCAAGATCCAGGCTCGGCCTACGAGCAGTACTTC.

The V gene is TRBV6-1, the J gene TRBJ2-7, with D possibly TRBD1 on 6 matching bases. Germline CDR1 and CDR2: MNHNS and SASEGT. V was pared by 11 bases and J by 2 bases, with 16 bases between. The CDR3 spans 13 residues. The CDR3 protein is CAGSTGLAYEQYF. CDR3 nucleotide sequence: TGTGCCGGATCGACAGGCCTGGCCTACGAGCAGTACTTC.

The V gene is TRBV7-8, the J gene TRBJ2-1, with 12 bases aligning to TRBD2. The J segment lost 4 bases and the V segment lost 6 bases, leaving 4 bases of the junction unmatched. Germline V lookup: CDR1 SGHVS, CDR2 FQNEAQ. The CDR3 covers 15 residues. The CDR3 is CASRILAGGYNEQFF. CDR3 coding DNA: TGTGCCAGCAGAATCCTAGCGGGAGGGTACAATGAGCAGTTCTTC.

This chain's CDR3 is CASSVRDNYGYTF. The CDR3 DNA sequence: TGTGCCAGCAGCGTCAGGGATAACTATGGCTACACCTTC. The genes are TRBV9 and TRBJ1-2; possible D gene TRBD1, 5 bases. Between the trimmed V and J ends, which lost 2 bases and 1 base, there was a span of 6 bases. Germline V gives CDR1 SGDLS, CDR2 YYNGEE. This CDR3 is built from 13 residues. Using reference TRBV9 and TRBJ1-2 for the parts outside the CDR3, the full variable domain is DSGVTQTPKHLITATGQRVTLRCSPRSGDLSVYWYQQSLDQGLQFLIQYYNGEERAKGNILERFSAQQFPDLHSELNLSSLELGDSALYFCASSVRDNYGYTFGSGTRLTVV.

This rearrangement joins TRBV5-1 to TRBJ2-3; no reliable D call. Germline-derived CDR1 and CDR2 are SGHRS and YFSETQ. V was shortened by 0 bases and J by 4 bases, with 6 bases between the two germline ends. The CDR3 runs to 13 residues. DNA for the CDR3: TGCGCCAGCAGCTTGGCTCTCGCAGATACGCAGTATTTT. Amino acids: CASSLALADTQYF.

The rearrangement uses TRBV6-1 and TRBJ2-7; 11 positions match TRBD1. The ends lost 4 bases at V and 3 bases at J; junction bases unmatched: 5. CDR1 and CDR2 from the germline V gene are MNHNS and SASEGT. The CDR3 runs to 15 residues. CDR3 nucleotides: TGTGCCAGCAGTGTCGGGACAGGGGGTTTCTACGAGCAGTACTTC. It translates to CASSVGTGGFYEQYF.

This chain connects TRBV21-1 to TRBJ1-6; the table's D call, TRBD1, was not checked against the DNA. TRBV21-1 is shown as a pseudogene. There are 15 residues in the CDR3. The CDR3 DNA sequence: TGTGCCAGCAGCAAGGCGACAGGGGGGAATTCACCCCTCCACTTT. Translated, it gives CASSKATGGNSPLHF.

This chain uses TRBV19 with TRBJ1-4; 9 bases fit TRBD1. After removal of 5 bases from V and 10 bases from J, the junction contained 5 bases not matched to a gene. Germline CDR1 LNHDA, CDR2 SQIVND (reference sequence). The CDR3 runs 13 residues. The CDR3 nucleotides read TGTGCCAGTAGTGTGGACAGGGGCGGAAAACTGTTTTTT. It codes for CASSVDRGGKLFF.

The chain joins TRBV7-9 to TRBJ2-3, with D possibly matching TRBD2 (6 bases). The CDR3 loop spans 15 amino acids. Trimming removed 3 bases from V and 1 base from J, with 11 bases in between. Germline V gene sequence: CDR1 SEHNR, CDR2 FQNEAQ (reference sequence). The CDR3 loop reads CASSFSPGGTDTQYF. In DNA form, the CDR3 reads TGTGCCAGCAGCTTTTCCCCGGGGGGCACAGATACGCAGTATTTT.

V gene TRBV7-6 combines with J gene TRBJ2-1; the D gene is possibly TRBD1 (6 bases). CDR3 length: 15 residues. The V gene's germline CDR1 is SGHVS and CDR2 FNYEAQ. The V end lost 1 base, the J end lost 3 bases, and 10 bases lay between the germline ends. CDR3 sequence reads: CASSLGPGVYNEQFF. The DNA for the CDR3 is TGTGCCAGCAGCTTAGGTCCAGGGGTCTACAATGAGCAGTTCTTC.

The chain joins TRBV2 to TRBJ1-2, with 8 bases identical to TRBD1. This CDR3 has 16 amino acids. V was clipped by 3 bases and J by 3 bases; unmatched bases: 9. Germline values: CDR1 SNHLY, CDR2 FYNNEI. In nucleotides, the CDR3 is TGTGCCAGCAGTGATGATAGGGAGACAGGGGACTATGGCTACACCTTC. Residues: CASSDDRETGDYGYTF.

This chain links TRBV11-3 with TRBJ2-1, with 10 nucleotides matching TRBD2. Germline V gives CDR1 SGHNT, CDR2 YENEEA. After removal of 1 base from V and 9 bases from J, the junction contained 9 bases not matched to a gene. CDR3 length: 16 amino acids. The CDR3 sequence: CASSLVGLAGVGEQFF. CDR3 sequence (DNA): TGTGCCAGCAGCTTAGTAGGGCTAGCGGGAGTGGGTGAGCAGTTCTTC.

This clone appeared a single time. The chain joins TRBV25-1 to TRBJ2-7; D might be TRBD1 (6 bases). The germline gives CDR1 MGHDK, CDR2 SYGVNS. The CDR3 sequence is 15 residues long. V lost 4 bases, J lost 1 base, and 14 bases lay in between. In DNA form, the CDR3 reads TGTGCCAGCAGTGGGGGACATGGGGTATCCTACGAGCAGTACTTC. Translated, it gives CASSGGHGVSYEQYF.

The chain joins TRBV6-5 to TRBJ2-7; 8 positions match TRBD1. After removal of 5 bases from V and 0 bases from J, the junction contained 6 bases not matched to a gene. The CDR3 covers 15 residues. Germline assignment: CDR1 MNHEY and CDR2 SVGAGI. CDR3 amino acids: CASSRTGQSSYEQYF. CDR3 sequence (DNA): TGTGCCAGCAGTAGGACAGGGCAAAGCTCCTACGAGCAGTACTTC.

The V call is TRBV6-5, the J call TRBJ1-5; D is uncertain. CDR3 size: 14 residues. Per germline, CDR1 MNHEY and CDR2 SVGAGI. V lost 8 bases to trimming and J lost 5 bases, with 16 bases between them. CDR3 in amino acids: CASSERVGYQPQHF. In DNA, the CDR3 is TGTGCCAGCTCGGAGAGGGTCGGGTATCAGCCCCAGCATTTT.

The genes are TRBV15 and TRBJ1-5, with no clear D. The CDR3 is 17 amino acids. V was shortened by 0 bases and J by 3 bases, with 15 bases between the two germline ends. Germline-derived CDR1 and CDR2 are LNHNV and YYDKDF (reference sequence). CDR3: CATSRDLSVLPNQPQHF. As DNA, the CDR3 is TGTGCCACCAGCAGAGATCTATCGGTTCTACCCAATCAGCCCCAGCATTTT.

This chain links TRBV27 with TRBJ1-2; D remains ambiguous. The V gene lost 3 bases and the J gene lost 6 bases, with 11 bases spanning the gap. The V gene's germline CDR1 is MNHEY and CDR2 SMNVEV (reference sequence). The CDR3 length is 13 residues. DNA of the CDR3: TGTGCCAGCAGTTTTAATCCCGCGGATGGCTACACCTTC. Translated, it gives CASSFNPADGYTF.

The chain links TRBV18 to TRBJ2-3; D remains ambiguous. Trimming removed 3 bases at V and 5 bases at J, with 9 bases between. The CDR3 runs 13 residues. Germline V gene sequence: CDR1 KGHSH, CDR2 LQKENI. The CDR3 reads CASSPRGGDTQYF. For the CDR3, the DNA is TGTGCCAGCTCACCCCGTGGCGGAGATACGCAGTATTTT.

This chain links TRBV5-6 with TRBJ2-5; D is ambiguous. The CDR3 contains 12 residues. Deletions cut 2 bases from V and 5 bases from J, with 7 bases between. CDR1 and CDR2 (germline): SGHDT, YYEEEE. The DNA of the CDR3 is TGTGCCAGCAGCTTAGTGCAGGAGACCCAGTACTTC. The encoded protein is CASSLVQETQYF.

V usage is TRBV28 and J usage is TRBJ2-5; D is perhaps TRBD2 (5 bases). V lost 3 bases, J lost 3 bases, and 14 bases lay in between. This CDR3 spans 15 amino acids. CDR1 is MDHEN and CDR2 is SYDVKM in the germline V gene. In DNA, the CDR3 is TGTGCCAGCAGTTTGGGCGGGTCCATAAAAGAGACCCAGTACTTC. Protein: CASSLGGSIKETQYF.